Reported below is one T cell receptor (beta chain). The data stem from a study of cytotoxic CD8 clonotypes in ibrutinib-treated CLL. The wider study: Averaging across samples gave roughly 260,000 productive templates and around 100,000 productive rearrangements.

Libraries were prepared by immunoSEQ multiplex PCR; TCRdb keeps only in-frame clonotypes and omits some of them. Of tens of thousands of clones in the sample, around 84% were seen once. The receptor's source is a human donor with chronic lymphocytic leukemia. The source was PBMCs, collected before ibrutinib treatment.

CDR3 nucleotide sequence: TGTGCCAGCTCACCAAGACAGGGATCTAACGAGCAGTACTTC. It is translated as CASSPRQGSNEQYF. The chain combines TRBV18 with TRBJ2-7; 7 bases line up with TRBD1. The V and J ends lost 2 bases and 5 bases, in that order; junction bases with no gene match: 6. The CDR3 is made up of 14 amino acids. Germline V gene sequence: CDR1 KGHSH, CDR2 LQKENI.